This entry concerns a single TCR beta chain. The antigen it recognizes is unknown. Base-call qualities are not available, and no considerably larger clone is one nucleotide away. As encoded in the germline V gene, CDR1 is MNHNS while CDR2 is SASEGT. V loses 8 bases of germline sequence and J loses 0 bases, and the interval between the two ends is 8 bases. The CDR3 spans 12 residues, from the cysteine through the phenylalanine. Only the CDR3 part of the read is kept: 36 bases, read in frame from the first base. Profiling of TCR beta VDJ combinations and CDR3 sequences used genomic DNA as the template. An Illumina HiSeq 2000 was used for TCR repertoire sequencing. Per the original workflow: TRBV/TRBJ rearrangement plots, CDR3 size and DJ length profiles, and Simpson's diversity index were used to evaluate the repertoires. Whichever DNA sequence was most abundant in the deep sequencing data was defined as the immunodominant clone. CDR3 amino acid sequences were checked for sharing between subjects and were compared against published repertoires and the VDJdb database. Through fastp at Q25 and MiXCR, TCRdb rebuilt clones from the public reads, retaining in-frame beta chains. A single entry per CDR3 protein holds the most common genes and DNA from its merged rows. These V and J calls rely on TCRdb rather than the paper's analysis. Recorded for this sample are under 200,000 distinct CDR3 sequences; 48% of them occurred a single time. The ten top clones hold about 31% of the sample.

This sample stems from a study of CD8+CD57+ T cells in acquired aplastic anemia (dated by TCRdb to 2016 to 2019). Turning to the overall study: On average, sorted CD4+ and CD8+ cells yielded around 3.5 ug of extracted DNA, with a range of 0.2 to 27.4 ug. CD8+CD57+ expansion was defined as frequency above the mean frequency observed in healthy subjects.

The patients picked for sequencing were ones in whom flow cytometry had shown an expansion of CD8+CD57+ cells. Every patient had severe acquired aplastic anemia, diagnosed using the International Study of Aplastic Anemia and Agranulocytosis and Camitta criteria. At the time blood was sampled, none of the patients had received any therapy. TCR repertoires of sorted CD4+ and CD8+ blood T cells from severe aplastic anemia patients and healthy subjects were deep-sequenced in the study. Patients were enrolled under clinicaltrials.gov protocols 00001620, 01623167, 00001397, 00071045, 00081523 and 00961064 in the USA. Ficoll-Paque density gradient centrifugation was used to isolate peripheral blood mononuclear cells. Before DNA was extracted, CD4+ and CD8+ T cells were sorted using either FACS or magnetic beads. The paper's findings and limits, for the study overall: Around 31 CD8+ CDR3 sequences were shared between patients and controls but appeared highly expressed in patients and within their immunodominant clones. No significant difference in CD8+ Simpson's diversity was found between patients and healthy controls (P=0.060).

This clonotype was sampled from a human donor with aplastic anemia. The sample consisted of sorted CD4+, CD8+, or CD8+CD57+ T cells (not recorded which) from PBMCs. This sequence uses TRBV6-1 and TRBJ2-7; the D gene assignment is ambiguous. The CDR3 region reads CASSQNSYEQYF. The DNA is as follows: TGTGCCAGCTCCCAAAACTCCTACGAGCAGTACTTC.